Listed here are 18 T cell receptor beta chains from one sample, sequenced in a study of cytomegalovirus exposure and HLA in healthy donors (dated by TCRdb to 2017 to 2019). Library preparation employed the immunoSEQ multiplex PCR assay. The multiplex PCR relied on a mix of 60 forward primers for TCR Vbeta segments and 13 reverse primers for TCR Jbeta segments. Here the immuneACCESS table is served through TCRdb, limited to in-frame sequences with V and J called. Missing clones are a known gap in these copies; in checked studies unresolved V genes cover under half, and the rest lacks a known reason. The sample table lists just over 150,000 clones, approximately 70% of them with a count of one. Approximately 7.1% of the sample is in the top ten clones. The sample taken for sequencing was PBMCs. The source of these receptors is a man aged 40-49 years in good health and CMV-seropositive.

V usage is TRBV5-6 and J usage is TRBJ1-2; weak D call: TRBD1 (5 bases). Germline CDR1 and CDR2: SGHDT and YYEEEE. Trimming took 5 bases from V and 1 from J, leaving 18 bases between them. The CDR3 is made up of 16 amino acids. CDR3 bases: TGTGCCAGCAGGCTGGGGCCCCCGGCGGATAACTATGGCTACACCTTC. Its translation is CASRLGPPADNYGYTF.

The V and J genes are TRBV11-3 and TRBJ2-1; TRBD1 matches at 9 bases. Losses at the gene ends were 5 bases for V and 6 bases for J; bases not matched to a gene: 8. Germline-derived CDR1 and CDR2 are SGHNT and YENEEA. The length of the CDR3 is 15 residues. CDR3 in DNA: TGTGCCAGCAGCCCCGGGACAGGGTCTATCAATGAGCAGTTCTTC. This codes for CASSPGTGSINEQFF.

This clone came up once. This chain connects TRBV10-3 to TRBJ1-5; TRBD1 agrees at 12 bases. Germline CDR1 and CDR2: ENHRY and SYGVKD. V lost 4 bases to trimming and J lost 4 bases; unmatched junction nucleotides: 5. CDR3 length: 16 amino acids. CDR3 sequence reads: CAISGGQGAGNQPQHF. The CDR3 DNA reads TGTGCCATCAGTGGGGGACAGGGGGCTGGGAATCAGCCCCAGCATTTT.

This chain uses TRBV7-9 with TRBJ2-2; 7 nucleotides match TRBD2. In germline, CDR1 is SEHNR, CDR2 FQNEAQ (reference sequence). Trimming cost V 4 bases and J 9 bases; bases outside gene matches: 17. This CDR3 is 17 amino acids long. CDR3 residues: CASSSREDQFDLRELFF. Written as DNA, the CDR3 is TGTGCCAGCAGCTCCCGGGAGGACCAATTCGATTTGAGGGAGCTGTTTTTT.

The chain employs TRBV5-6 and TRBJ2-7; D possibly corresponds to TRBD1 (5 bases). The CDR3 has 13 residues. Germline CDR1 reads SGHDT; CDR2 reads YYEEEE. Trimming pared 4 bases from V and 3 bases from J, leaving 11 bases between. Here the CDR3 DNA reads TGTGCCAGCAGCACCGACAGTAACTACGAGCAGTACTTC. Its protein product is CASSTDSNYEQYF.

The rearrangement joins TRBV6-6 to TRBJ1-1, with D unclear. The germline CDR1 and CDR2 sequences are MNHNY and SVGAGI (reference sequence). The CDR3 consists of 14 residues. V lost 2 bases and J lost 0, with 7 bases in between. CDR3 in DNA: TGTGCCAGCAGTTACGACACCGTGAACACTGAAGCTTTCTTT. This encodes CASSYDTVNTEAFF.

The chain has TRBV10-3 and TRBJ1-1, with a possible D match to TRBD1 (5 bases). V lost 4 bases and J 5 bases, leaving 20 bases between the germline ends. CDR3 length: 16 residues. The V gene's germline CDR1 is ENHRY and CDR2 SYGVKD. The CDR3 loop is CAISGPQIGGRTEAFF. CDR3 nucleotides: TGTGCCATCAGTGGGCCCCAAATCGGGGGGAGGACTGAAGCTTTCTTT.

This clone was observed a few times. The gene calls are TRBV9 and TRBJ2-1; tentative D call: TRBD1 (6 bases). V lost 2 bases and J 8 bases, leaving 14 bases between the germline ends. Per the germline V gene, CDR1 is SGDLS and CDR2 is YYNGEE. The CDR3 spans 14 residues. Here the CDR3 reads CASSVDRTEDEQFF. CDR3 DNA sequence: TGTGCCAGCAGCGTTGATCGGACAGAGGATGAGCAGTTCTTC.

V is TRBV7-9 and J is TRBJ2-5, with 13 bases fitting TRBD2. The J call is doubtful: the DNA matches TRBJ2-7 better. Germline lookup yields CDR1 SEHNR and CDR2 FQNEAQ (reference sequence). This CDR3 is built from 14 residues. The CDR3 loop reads CASSLGLAGDEQYF. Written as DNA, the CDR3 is TGTGCCAGCAGCCTTGGACTAGCGGGGGACGAGCAGTACTTC.

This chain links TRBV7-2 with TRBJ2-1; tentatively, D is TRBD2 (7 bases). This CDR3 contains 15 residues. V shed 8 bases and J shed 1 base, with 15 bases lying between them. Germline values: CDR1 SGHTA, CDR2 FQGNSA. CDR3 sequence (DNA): TGTGCCAGCCGTAAAGGGGGGGGGTCCTACAATGAGCAGTTCTTC. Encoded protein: CASRKGGGSYNEQFF.

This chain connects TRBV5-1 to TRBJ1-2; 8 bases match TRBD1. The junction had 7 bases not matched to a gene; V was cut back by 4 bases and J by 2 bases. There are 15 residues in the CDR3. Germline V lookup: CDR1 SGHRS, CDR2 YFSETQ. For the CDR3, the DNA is TGCGCCAGCAGCCCCGGACAGGGTGGGAACTATGGCTACACCTTC. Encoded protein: CASSPGQGGNYGYTF.

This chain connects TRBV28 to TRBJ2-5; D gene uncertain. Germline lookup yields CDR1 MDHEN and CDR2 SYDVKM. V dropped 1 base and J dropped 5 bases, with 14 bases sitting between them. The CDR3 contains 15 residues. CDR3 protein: CASSLSPSESETQYF. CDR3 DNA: TGTGCCAGCAGTTTATCCCCCTCCGAGTCGGAGACCCAGTACTTC.

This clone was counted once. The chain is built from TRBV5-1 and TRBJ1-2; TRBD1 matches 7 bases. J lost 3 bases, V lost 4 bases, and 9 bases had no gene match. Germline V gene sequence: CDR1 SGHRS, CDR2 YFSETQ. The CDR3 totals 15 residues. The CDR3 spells CASSPARDSHYGYTF. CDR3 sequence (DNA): TGCGCCAGCAGCCCGGCCCGGGACAGTCACTATGGCTACACCTTC.

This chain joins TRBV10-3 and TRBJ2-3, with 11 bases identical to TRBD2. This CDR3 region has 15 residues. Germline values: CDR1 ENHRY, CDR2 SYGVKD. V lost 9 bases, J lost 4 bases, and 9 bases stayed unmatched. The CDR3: CAIAGLAGGPDTQYF. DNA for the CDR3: TGTGCCATAGCGGGGTTAGCGGGGGGGCCAGATACGCAGTATTTT.

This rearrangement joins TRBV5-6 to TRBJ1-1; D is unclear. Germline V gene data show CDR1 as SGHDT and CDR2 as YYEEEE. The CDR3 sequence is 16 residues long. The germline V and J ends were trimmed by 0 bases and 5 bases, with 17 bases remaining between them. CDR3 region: CASSLVWSNLLTEAFF. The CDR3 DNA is TGTGCCAGCAGCTTGGTTTGGAGCAATTTATTAACTGAAGCTTTCTTT.

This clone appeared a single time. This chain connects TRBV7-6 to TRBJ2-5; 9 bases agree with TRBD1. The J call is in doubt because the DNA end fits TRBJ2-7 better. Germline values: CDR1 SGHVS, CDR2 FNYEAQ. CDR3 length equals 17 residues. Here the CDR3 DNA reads TGTGCCAGCAGCTCTAGTATTAGGGACAGGGTAATCGACGAGCAGTACTTC. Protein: CASSSSIRDRVIDEQYF.

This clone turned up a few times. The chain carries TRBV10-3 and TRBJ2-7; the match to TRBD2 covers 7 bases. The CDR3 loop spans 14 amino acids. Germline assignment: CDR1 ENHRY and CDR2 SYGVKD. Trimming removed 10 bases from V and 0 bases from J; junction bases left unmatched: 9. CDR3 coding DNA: TGTGCCACCGGGGGGAGAGGGGACTCCTACGAGCAGTACTTC. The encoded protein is CATGGRGDSYEQYF.

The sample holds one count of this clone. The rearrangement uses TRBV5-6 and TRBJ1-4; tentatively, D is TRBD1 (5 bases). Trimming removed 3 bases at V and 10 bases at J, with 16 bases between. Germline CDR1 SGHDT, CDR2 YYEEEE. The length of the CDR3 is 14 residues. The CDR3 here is CASSSRGTWGKLFF. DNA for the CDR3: TGTGCCAGCAGCTCCCGGGGGACTTGGGGAAAACTGTTTTTT.